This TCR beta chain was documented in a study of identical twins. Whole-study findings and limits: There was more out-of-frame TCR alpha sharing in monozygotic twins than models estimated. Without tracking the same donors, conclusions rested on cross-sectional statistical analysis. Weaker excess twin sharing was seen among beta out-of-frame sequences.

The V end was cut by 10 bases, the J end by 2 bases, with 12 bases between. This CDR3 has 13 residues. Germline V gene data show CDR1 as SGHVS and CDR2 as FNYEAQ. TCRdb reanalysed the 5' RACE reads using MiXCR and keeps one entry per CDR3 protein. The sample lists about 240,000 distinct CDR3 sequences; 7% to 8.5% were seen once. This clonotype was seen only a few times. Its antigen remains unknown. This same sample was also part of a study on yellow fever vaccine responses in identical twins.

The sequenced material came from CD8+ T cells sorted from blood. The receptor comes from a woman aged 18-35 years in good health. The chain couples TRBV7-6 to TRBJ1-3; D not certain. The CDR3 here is CATSEEAGNTIYF. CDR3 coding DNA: TGTGCCACCTCAGAGGAGGCTGGAAACACCATATATTTT.